Listed below are T cell receptor beta chains from one sample, sequenced in a study of blood T cells in healthy people across ages. TCRdb fed the 5' RACE reads into MiXCR, producing one record per CDR3 protein. The sample lists roughly 860,000 distinct CDR3 sequences, approximately 59% occurring once. The specimen sequenced was blood. The origin of the receptors is a man younger than 45 in good health. CDR3s leave out the opening cysteine and the closing phenylalanine or tryptophan. Where a row states a size, it is once, few, many or the class of an expanded clone; other rows omit it.

v_gene	j_gene	abundance	CDR3aa
TRBV29-1	TRBJ2-7	few	SVTGGHEQY
TRBV10-2	NA	NA	ASSVSLNHGKRTYEQY
TRBV24-1	TRBJ2-3	NA	ATSDPERDTQY
TRBV4-3	TRBJ2-1	few	ASSQEVSVGLRYNEQF
TRBV4-3	TRBJ1-1	few	ASSRGMNTEAF
TRBV2	TRBJ1-5	NA	ASSERVNQPQH
TRBV29-1	TRBJ1-2	NA	SVPGQGCGYT
TRBV5-1	TRBJ2-5	few	ASSLVDREETQY
TRBV29-1	TRBJ2-7	NA	SVGTPGSYEQY
TRBV4-3	TRBJ2-1	few	ASSQEPARGGEQF
TRBV4-3	TRBJ2-1	NA	ASSEQGDSYNEQF
TRBV18	TRBJ2-6	NA	ASSQVTPGANVLT
TRBV20-1	TRBJ2-4	NA	SARDWGDINIQY
TRBV7-2	TRBJ2-5	few	ASSLARRPVAVGETQY
TRBV5-1	TRBJ1-6	NA	ASSLVGVTGNSPLH
TRBV5-1	TRBJ1-6	once	ASRVPGTANSPLH
TRBV25-1	TRBJ1-4	NA	ASSERNREKLF
TRBV7-2	TRBJ2-7	few	ASRTQSEEQY
TRBV27	TRBJ2-5	NA	ASSRDRYNERY
TRBV20-1	TRBJ1-5	few	SALTGTATLGRNQPQH
TRBV9	TRBJ2-3	NA	ASSAGGSDTQY
TRBV12-3/TRBV12-4	TRBJ2-7	few	ASMVSGVAEQY
TRBV18	NA	NA	ASSEQRGGHEQY
TRBV2	TRBJ2-7	NA	ASSEGPSPEQY
TRBV4-2	TRBJ2-3	NA	ASSQDGTERGPADTQY
TRBV5-1	TRBJ1-2	NA	ASSMDGYGYT
TRBV7-2	TRBJ1-2	NA	ASSGQGDGYGYT
TRBV6-5	TRBJ2-2	few	ATLRTGRHTGELF
TRBV20-1	TRBJ1-1	once	SARVQGETEAF
TRBV4-3	TRBJ1-4	NA	ASSQGQDTPRERF
TRBV29-1	TRBJ1-2	NA	SVEDLRNYGYT
TRBV6-4	TRBJ2-3	NA	ASSPATSGGDTQY
TRBV11-1	TRBJ2-2	few	ASQVQSTGELF
TRBV4-3	TRBJ1-2	NA	ASSQLQGGEGYT
TRBV9	TRBJ2-1	NA	ASSPDLPSGGNEQF
TRBV30	TRBJ2-1	NA	AWSVGRGIYNEQF
TRBV4-3	NA	NA	ASSPEWAGNYEQY
TRBV18	TRBJ2-3	few	ASSPEGLAGGDTQY
TRBV24-1	TRBJ2-5	once	ATSDRYVETQY
TRBV4-3	TRBJ2-1	NA	ASSQGGAAYNEQF
TRBV12-3/TRBV12-4	TRBJ2-1	NA	ASRDRGPYNEQF
TRBV27	TRBJ2-2	NA	ASSLLRQGTGELF